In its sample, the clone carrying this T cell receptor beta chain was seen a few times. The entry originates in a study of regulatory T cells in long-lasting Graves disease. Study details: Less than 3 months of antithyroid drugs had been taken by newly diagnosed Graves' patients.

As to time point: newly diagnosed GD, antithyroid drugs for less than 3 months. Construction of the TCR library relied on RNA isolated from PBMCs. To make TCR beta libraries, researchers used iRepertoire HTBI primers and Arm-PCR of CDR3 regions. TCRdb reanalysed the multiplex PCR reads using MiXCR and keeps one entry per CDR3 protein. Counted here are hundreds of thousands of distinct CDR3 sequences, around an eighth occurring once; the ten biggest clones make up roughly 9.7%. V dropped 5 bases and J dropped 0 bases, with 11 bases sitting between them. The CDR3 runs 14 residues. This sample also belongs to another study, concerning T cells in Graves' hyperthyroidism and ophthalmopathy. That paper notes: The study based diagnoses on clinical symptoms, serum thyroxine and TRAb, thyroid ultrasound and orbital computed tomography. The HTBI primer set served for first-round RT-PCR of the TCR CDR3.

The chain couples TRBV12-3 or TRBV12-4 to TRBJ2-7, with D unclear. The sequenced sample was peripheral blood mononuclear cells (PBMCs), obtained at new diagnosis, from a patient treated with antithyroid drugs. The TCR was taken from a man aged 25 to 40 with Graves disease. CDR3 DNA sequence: TGTGCCAGCAGTATCACCGCCGTCTCCTACGAGCAGTACTTC. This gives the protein CASSITAVSYEQYF.